Sequencing of this TCR beta chain was carried out in a study of tumor-infiltrating lymphocytes in primary liver carcinoma. Study observations and caveats: Tumor samples exhibited a significantly greater top-250-clone fraction than blood samples (p = 0.039).

With regard to this clonotype: The antigen remains undetermined.

Unsorted bulk tissue (about 20-32 mg) underwent RNA and DNA co-extraction. Each participant had primary liver carcinoma, and surgical resection was the treatment. The patients, who had chronic HBV infection, were treatment-naive (untreated). Samples came from superior, inferior, lateral poles and tumor centre. Making TCR beta cDNA involved approximately 530 ng total RNA and a constant-region primer. Three nested multiplex PCR rounds, a slightly modified ARM-PCR, produced the libraries for TCR beta. Rounds one and two of PCR, each of 10 cycles, were primed with TRBV1-TRBV30 forward primers and a C-beta reverse primer. TCRdb passed the multiplex PCR reads through MiXCR, listing each CDR3 protein once. Among 70,000 to 75,000 distinct CDR3 sequences listed, approximately 70% were seen once. The CDR3 runs to 15 residues. The junction had 9 bases not matched to a gene; V was cut back by 1 base and J by 9 bases. Germline values: CDR1 SGHAT, CDR2 FQNNGV.

This TCR was recovered from a man between 40 and 49 years old with primary liver carcinoma and hepatitis B virus infection. Sequenced input: liver tumor tissue from sampling region 4. Subset reported: tumor region T4, right-lateral pole. The rearrangement joins TRBV11-2 to TRBJ2-1; 7 nucleotides agree with TRBD2. The CDR3 here is CASSLVLAVNVEQFF. The CDR3 bases are TGTGCCAGCAGCTTAGTGCTAGCGGTAAACGTTGAGCAGTTCTTC.